This T cell receptor (beta chain) was identified in a study of spatial heterogeneity in lung cancer. Overall study results and limits: Ubiquitous expanded tumor TCRs were observed in blood more at resection than follow-up.

Worth noting for this clonotype: Its antigen is still unknown.

TCRdb independently ran MiXCR on the 5' RACE reads; one entry per CDR3 protein. The sample shows 23,000 or so distinct CDR3 sequences, approximately 7.2% of them seen only once. Time point of the sample: sample taken at primary tumor resection. Unsorted tumor, nontumor lung tissue or cryopreserved PBMC supplied the whole RNA. This CDR3 spans 17 amino acids. Germline CDR1 is KGHDR and CDR2 is SFDVKD. J lost 9 bases, V lost 5 bases, and 16 bases had no gene match. The chain links TRBV24-1 to TRBJ2-1; TRBD2 agrees at 9 bases. This specimen was PBMCs, taken at surgery. This receptor was obtained from a male donor with early-stage non-small cell lung cancer. The CDR3 is CATSGGWREGRRSEQFF. CDR3 sequence (DNA): TGTGCCACCAGTGGAGGCTGGCGGGAGGGCCGGAGAAGTGAGCAGTTCTTC.